A single T cell receptor (beta chain) is shown here with its context. Its antigen is as yet unknown. No patient had autoimmune disease or received systemic immunosuppression. This sample is part of a study of OX40 agonist ivuxolimab in advanced cancers. Looking at the study overall: Of mixed ages from about 20 to 85 and averaging about 65 years, the group was 65% to 85% male. Study results and limitations: Clonal expansion in partial responders at 0.1-3.0 mg/kg ranked among the lowest. Nonresponders included some who also had low normalized T-cell clonal expansion.

This CDR3 region has 14 residues. Germline values: CDR1 SEHNR, CDR2 FQNEAQ (reference sequence). Trimming cost V 4 bases and J 8 bases; bases outside gene matches: 5. The table came from immunoSEQ multiplex PCR; TCRdb's copy has only in-frame clones and leaves some out. Among tens of thousands of clones listed, about 93% were seen once. The TCR originated in an adult with an advanced solid tumor such as melanoma, head and neck, liver or kidney cancer. The material was CD4+ or CD8+ T cells sorted from blood, obtained in a trial of the OX40 agonist ivuxolimab. The chain links TRBV7-9 to TRBJ2-4; the match to TRBD1 covers 10 bases. The CDR3 bases are TGTGCCAGCAGCTCGGGGACAGGGGTTGACATTCAGTACTTC. Translating it yields CASSSGTGVDIQYF. Variable domain in full (rest from reference TRBV7-9 and TRBJ2-4): DTGVSQNPRHKITKRGQNVTFRCDPISEHNRLYWYRQTLGQGPEFLTYFQNEAQLEKSRLLSDRFSAERPKGSFSTLEIQRTEQGDSAMYLCASSSGTGVDIQYFGAGTRLSVL.